This record looks at one T cell receptor (beta chain) sequence and its context. V lost 1 base, J lost 5 bases, and 4 bases stayed unmatched. Germline V gene data show CDR1 as LGHNA and CDR2 as YNFKEQ. The CDR3 spans 15 residues. This sample is part of a study of blood T cell repertoires in COVID-19. On the study more broadly: Acute and convalescent COVID-19 specimens originated in the United States, Italy and Spain. PBMCs, B-cell-depleted T cells, or T cells were the source of the cDNA or gDNA that made up the material.

The method was immunoSEQ multiplex PCR; TCRdb's version includes in-frame clones alone and lacks a portion of them. This table has about 350,000 clones, roughly nine tenths appearing once. This sequence was found in a woman aged 55 to 70 with COVID-19, enrolled during active disease. The gene calls are TRBV4-2 and TRBJ1-4; 7 nucleotides agree with TRBD1. The sequencing input was peripheral blood. Here the CDR3 DNA reads TGTGCCAGCAGCCAAGCGGGACAGATAAATGAAAAACTGTTTTTT. Its protein is CASSQAGQINEKLFF.